The rows below give T cell receptor beta chains drawn from one sample of a study of T cell changes during pregnancy in multiple sclerosis. The table came from immunoSEQ multiplex PCR; TCRdb's copy has only in-frame clones and leaves some out. This sample has fewer than 90,000 clones, with 80% to 95% found just once. The specimen was peripheral blood, collected in the third trimester of pregnancy. These receptors were collected from a female donor in good health, enrolled as a control in a pregnancy study. Both conserved end residues are part of each CDR3. A D gene is named only where the DNA matches it firmly. The size of a clone is reported for some rows only, either as once, few or many, or as a class for expanded clones.

J gene,V gene,clone size,D gene,CDR3 length,CDR3 DNA,CDR3 protein
TRBJ2-7,TRBV5-1,-,-,16,TGCGCCAGCACTCAATTACCGACAGGCACTCCTTCCGAGCAGTACTTC,CASTQLPTGTPSEQYF
TRBJ1-1,TRBV5-4,-,-,13,TGTGCCAGCAGCTTTGGACAGAACACTGAAGCTTTCTTT,CASSFGQNTEAFF
TRBJ2-6,TRBV18,-,TRBD1,16,TGTGCCAGCTCACCAGGGACAGGGCCCGGGGCCAACGTCCTGACTTTC,CASSPGTGPGANVLTF
TRBJ1-3,TRBV18,-,-,15,TGTGCCAGCTCACCCGACATATTCTCTGGAAACACCATATATTTT,CASSPDIFSGNTIYF
TRBJ2-2,TRBV19,-,TRBD2,16,TGTGCCAGTAGTATAGTCCCGACTAGCGGGACCGGGGAGCTGTTTTTT,CASSIVPTSGTGELFF
TRBJ1-2,TRBV5-6,-,-,15,TGTGCCAGCAGCTTGGGGGCAGCAATACTTTATGGCTACACCTTC,CASSLGAAILYGYTF
TRBJ1-6,TRBV27,-,-,14,TGTGCCAGCAGGCCGGGCTCCTATAATTCACCCCTCCACTTT,CASRPGSYNSPLHF
TRBJ1-2,TRBV5-4,once,-,14,TGTGCCAGCAGCTGGGGACATTTTAACTATGGCTACACCTTC,CASSWGHFNYGYTF
TRBJ2-1,TRBV15,-,TRBD2,13,TGTGCCACCAGCAGCGCACTAGCGGTTATGCAGTTCTTC,CATSSALAVMQFF
TRBJ2-2,TRBV11-2,-,-,17,TGTGCCAGCAGTCTGAACGGGGGGACACTAAACACCGGGGAGCTGTTTTTT,CASSLNGGTLNTGELFF
TRBJ1-3,TRBV2,few,-,13,TGTGCCAGCAGTCGGGGGAAGGTGAACACCATATATTTT,CASSRGKVNTIYF
TRBJ2-3,TRBV19,-,TRBD2,16,TGTGCCAGTAGTATAATTAGGACTAGCGGCACAGATACGCAGTATTTT,CASSIIRTSGTDTQYF
TRBJ2-7,TRBV7-6,few,-,15,TGTGCCAGCAGCTTAGTTCCTAGCGTTGACTACGAGCAGTACTTC,CASSLVPSVDYEQYF
TRBJ2-3,TRBV28,-,-,14,TGTGCCAGCAGTCAAATACAGGGTACAGATACGCAGTATTTT,CASSQIQGTDTQYF
TRBJ2-3,TRBV19,-,TRBD2,15,TGTGCCAGTAGTAAAGCGGGAGGGGACACAGATACGCAGTATTTT,CASSKAGGDTDTQYF
TRBJ2-5,TRBV5-4,-,-,15,TGTGCCAGCACCCCGACCGGGACAAACCAAGAGACCCAGTACTTC,CASTPTGTNQETQYF
TRBJ2-1,TRBV20-1,-,-,11,TGCAGTGCTAGTAAGGGAGATGAGCAGTTCTTC,CSASKGDEQFF
TRBJ2-3,TRBV7-2,-,-,15,TGTGCCAGCAGCCCGGTGGAGGGCGGCACAGATACGCAGTATTTT,CASSPVEGGTDTQYF
TRBJ2-7,TRBV27,-,TRBD1,14,TGTGCCAGCAGTTCGGGACAGGGGCGGGCCGAGCAGTACTTC,CASSSGQGRAEQYF
TRBJ1-5,TRBV2,-,-,15,TGTGCCAGCAGTGAATGGTCGTCAGGGGATCAGCCCCAGCATTTT,CASSEWSSGDQPQHF
TRBJ1-2,TRBV29-1,once,-,11,TGCAGCGTAGGGGACTCTTATGGCTACACCTTC,CSVGDSYGYTF
TRBJ2-7,TRBV20-1,-,TRBD2,11,TGCAGTGCCGGACTAGCGGGCGAGCAGTACTTC,CSAGLAGEQYF
TRBJ2-2,TRBV7-9,-,TRBD2,16,TGTGCCAGCAGCCCGTGGGGGGGAGGCGACACCGGGGAGCTGTTTTTT,CASSPWGGGDTGELFF
TRBJ2-2,TRBV7-2,-,-,13,TGTGCCAGCAGCCTTAGGGGGACCGGGGAGCTGTTTTTT,CASSLRGTGELFF
TRBJ2-3,TRBV5-1,once,TRBD2,15,TGCGCCAGCAGCCCTAGCGGCACTAGCACAGATACGCAGTATTTT,CASSPSGTSTDTQYF
TRBJ2-3,TRBV5-6,once,-,14,TGTGCCAGCAGCTTTCTAACAGAGTCAGATACGCAGTATTTT,CASSFLTESDTQYF
TRBJ2-7,TRBV28,-,TRBD2,14,TGTGCCAGCAGTCCACGGCGGGGGTTCCACGAGCAGTACTTC,CASSPRRGFHEQYF
TRBJ2-3,TRBV7-2,-,-,17,TGTGCCAGCAGCTTAGATCCAGCGGGCCTGGGCACAGATACGCAGTATTTT,CASSLDPAGLGTDTQYF
TRBJ2-3,TRBV5-6,once,-,14,TGTGCCAGCAGCTTGGGGTTTTCAGCAGATACGCAGTATTTT,CASSLGFSADTQYF
TRBJ1-1,TRBV11-3,few,TRBD1,14,TGTGCCAGCAGCTTATCAGGGGGCAACACTGAAGCTTTCTTT,CASSLSGGNTEAFF
TRBJ1-2,TRBV27,-,-,14,TGTGCCAGCAGTCCGAGCGGGGGGGGCCGAGGCTACACCTTC,CASSPSGGGRGYTF
TRBJ2-2,TRBV28,-,-,14,TGTGCCAGCAGTCTCCAGGGATACACCGGGGAGCTGTTTTTT,CASSLQGYTGELFF
TRBJ1-2,TRBV18,-,-,12,TGTGCCAGCTCACCAGGCGGGGAGGGCTACACCTTC,CASSPGGEGYTF
TRBJ2-1,TRBV19,few,-,14,TGTGCCAGTAGTTCCTGGAGCTCCTACAATGAGCAGTTCTTC,CASSSWSSYNEQFF
TRBJ1-1,TRBV12-1,-,-,13,TGTGCCAGCAGCTTCCGGGACAGGGTAAGGGCTTTCTTT,CASSFRDRVRAFF
TRBJ1-5,TRBV7-8,once,TRBD1,17,TGTGCCAGCAGCTTAGGACAGGGTAAATATAGCAATCAGCCCCAGCATTTT,CASSLGQGKYSNQPQHF
TRBJ1-1,TRBV28,-,-,13,TGTGCCAGCTTAAGCAGGGAAAACACTGAAGCTTTCTTT,CASLSRENTEAFF
TRBJ2-3,TRBV7-9,-,-,13,TGTGCCAGCAGCTCCCGACTAGCAGATACGCAGTATTTT,CASSSRLADTQYF